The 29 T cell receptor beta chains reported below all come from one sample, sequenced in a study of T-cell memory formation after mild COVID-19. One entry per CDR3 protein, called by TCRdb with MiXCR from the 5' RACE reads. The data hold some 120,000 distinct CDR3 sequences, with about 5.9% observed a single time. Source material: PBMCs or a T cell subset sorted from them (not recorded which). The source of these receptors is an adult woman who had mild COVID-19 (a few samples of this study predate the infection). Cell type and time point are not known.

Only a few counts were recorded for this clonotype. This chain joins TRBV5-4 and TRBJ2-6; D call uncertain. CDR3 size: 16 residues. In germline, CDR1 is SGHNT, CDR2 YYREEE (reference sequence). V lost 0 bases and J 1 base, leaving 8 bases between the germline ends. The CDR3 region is CASSLDTISGANVLTF. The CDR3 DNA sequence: TGTGCCAGCAGCTTGGATACTATATCTGGGGCCAACGTCCTGACTTTC.

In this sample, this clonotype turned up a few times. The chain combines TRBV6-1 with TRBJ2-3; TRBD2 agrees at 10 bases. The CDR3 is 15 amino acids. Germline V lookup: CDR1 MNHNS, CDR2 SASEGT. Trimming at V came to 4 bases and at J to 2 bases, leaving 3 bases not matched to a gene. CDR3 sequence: CASSGTSGNTDTQYF. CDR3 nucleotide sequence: TGTGCCAGCAGTGGGACTAGCGGCAACACAGATACGCAGTATTTT.

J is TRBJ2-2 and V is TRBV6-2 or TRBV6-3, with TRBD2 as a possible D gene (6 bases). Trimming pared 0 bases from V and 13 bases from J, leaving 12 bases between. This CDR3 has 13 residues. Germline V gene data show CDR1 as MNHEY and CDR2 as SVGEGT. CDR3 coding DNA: TGTGCCAGCAGTTACTCGAATCAGGGAGGGCTGTTTTTT. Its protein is CASSYSNQGGLFF.

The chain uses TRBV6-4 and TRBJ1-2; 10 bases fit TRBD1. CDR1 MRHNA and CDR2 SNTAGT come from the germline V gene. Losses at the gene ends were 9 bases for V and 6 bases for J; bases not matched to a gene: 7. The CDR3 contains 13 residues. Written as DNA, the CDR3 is TGTGCCAGTAAAACCGGGACAGGGGATGGCTACACCTTC. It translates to CASKTGTGDGYTF.

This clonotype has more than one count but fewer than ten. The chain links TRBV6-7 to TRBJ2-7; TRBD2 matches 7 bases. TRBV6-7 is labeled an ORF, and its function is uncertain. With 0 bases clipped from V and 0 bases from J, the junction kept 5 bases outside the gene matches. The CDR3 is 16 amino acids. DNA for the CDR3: TGTGCCAGCAGTTACTCGGCTGGGGACTACTCCTACGAGCAGTACTTC. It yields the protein CASSYSAGDYSYEQYF.

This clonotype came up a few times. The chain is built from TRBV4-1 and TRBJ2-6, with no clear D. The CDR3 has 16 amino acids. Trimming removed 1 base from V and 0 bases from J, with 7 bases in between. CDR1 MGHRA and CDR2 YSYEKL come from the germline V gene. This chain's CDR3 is CASSQVSHSGANVLTF. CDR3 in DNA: TGCGCCAGCAGCCAAGTGTCCCACTCTGGGGCCAACGTCCTGACTTTC.

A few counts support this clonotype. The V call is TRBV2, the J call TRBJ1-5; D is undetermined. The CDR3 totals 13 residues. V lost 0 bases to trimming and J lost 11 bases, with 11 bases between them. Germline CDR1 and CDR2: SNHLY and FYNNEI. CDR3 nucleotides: TGTGCCAGCAGTGAAGCGGAAAGGTCGACCCAGCATTTT. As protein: CASSEAERSTQHF.

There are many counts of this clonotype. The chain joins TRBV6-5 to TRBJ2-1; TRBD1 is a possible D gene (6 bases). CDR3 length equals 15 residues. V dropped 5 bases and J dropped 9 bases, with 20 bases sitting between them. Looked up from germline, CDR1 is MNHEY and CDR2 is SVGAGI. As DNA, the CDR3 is TGTGCCAGCAGTAAGAAAAATACAGGGCCTCGTGAGCAGTTCTTC. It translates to CASSKKNTGPREQFF.

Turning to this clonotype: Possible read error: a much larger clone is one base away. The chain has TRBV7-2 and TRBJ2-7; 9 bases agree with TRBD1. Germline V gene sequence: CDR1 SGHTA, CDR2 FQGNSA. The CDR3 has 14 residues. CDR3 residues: CDSSQPGQGYEQYF. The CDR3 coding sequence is TGTGACAGCAGCCAACCGGGACAGGGATACGAGCAGTACTTC.

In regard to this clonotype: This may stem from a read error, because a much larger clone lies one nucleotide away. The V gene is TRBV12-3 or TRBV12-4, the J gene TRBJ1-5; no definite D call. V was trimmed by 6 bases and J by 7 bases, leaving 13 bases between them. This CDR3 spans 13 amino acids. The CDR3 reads CASSPGMGQPQHF. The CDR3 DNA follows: TGTGCCAGCAGCCCAGGCATGGGACAGCCCCAGCATTTT.

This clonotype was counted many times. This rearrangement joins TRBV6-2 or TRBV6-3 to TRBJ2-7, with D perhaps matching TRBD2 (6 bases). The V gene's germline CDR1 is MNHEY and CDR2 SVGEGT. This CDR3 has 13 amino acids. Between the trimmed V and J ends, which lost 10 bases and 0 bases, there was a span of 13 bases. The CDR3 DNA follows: TGTGCCACCTCGGACTACTCCTCCTACGAGCAGTACTTC. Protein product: CATSDYSSYEQYF.

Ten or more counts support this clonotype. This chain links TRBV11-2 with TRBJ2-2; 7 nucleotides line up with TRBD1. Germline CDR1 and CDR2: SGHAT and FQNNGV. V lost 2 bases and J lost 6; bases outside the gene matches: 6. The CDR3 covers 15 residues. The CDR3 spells CASSLLGGGPGELFF. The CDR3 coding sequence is TGTGCCAGCAGCTTATTAGGGGGCGGCCCCGGGGAGCTGTTTTTT.

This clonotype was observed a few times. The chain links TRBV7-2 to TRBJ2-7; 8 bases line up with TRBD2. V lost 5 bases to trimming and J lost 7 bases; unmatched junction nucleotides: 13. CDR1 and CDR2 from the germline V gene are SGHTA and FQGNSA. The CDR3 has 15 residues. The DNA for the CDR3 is TGTGCCAGCAGCCCCTTAGCGGGACGGGTGAAAGAGCAGTACTTC. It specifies CASSPLAGRVKEQYF.

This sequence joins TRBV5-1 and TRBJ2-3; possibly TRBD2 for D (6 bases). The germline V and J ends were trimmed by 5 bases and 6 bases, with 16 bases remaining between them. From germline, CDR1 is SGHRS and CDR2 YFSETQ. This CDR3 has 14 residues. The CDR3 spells CASRKDGSLDTQYF. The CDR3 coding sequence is TGCGCCAGCAGAAAGGACGGGAGCTTGGATACGCAGTATTTT.

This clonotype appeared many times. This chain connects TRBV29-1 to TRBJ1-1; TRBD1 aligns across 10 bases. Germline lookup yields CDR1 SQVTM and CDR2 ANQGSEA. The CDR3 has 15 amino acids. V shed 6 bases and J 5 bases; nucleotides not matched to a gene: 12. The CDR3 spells CSVGRGQGLRTEAFF. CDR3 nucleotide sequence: TGCAGCGTGGGCCGGGGACAGGGGTTAAGAACTGAAGCTTTCTTT.

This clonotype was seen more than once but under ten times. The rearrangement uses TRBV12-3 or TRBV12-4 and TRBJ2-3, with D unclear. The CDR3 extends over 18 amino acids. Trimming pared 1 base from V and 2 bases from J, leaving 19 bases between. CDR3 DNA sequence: TGTGCCAGCAGTTTAGTCCCGTGGTCTTCAAGCATCACAGATACGCAGTATTTT. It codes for CASSLVPWSSSITDTQYF.

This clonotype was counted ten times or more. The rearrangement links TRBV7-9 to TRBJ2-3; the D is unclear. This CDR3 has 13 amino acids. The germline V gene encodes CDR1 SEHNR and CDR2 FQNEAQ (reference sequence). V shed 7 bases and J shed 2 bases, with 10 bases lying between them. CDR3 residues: CASTRTDTDTQYF. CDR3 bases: TGTGCCAGCACTAGAACTGACACAGATACGCAGTATTTT.

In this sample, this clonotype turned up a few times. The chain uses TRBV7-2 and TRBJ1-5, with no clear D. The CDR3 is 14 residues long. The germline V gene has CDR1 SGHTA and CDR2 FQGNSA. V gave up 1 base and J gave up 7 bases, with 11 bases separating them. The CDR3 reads CASSLESHGQPQHF. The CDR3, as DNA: TGTGCCAGCAGCTTAGAGAGTCACGGGCAGCCCCAGCATTTT.

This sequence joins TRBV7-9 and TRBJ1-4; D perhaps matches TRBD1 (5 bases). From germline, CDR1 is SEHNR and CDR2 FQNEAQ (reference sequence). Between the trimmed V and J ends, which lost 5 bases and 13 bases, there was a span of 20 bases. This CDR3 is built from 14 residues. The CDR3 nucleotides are TGTGCCAGCAGCCGATGGGACTTCCCAAACGGACTGTTTTTT. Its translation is CASSRWDFPNGLFF.

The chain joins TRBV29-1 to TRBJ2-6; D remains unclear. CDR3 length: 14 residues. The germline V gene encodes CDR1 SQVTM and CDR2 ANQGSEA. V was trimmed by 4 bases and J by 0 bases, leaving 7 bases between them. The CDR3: CSVVVSSGANVLTF. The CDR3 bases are TGCAGCGTTGTGGTCAGCTCTGGGGCCAACGTCCTGACTTTC. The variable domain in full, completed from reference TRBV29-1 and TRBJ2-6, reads SAVISQKPSRDICQRGTSLTIQCQVDSQVTMMFWYRQQPGQSLTLIATANQGSEATYESGFVIDKFPISRPNLTFSTLTVSNMSPEDSSIYLCSVVVSSGANVLTFGAGSRLTVL.

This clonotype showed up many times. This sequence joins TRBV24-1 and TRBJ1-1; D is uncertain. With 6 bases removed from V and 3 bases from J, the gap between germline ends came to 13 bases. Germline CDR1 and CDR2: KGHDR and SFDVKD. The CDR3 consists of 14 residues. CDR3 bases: TGTGCCACCAGTCGAAGGAGGATGGACACTGAAGCTTTCTTT. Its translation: CATSRRRMDTEAFF.

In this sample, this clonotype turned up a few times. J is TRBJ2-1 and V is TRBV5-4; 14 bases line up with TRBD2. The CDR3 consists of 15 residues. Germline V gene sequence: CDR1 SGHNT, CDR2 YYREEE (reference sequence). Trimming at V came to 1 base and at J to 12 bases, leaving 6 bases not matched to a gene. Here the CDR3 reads CASSLRGLAGEGQFF. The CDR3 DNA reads TGTGCCAGCAGCTTGAGGGGACTAGCGGGGGAGGGGCAGTTCTTC.

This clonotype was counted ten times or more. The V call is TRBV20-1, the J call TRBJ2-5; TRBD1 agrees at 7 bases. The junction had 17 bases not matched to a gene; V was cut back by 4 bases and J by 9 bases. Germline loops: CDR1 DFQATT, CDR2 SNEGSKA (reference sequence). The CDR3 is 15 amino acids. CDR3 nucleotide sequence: TGCAGTGCTACCCTTCCTGCCACAGCTCAGGGGGCCCAGTACTTC. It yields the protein CSATLPATAQGAQYF.

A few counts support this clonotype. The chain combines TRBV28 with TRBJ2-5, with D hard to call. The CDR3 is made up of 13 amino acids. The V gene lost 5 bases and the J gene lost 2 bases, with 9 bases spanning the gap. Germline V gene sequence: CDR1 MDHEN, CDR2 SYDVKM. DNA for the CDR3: TGTGCCAGCAGTGTACACGAACAAGAGACCCAGTACTTC. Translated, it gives CASSVHEQETQYF. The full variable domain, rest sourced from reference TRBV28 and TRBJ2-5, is DVKVTQSSRYLVKRTGEKVFLECVQDMDHENMFWYRQDPGLGLRLIYFSYDVKMKEKGDIPEGYSVSREKKERFSLILESASTNQTSMYLCASSVHEQETQYFGPGTRLLVL.

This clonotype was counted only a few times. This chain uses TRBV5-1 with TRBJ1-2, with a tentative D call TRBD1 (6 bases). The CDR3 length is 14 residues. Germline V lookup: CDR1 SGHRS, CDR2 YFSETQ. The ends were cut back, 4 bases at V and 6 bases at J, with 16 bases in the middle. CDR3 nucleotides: TGCGCCAGCAGCCGGCTCGGGACAAGAGATGGCTACACCTTC. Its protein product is CASSRLGTRDGYTF.

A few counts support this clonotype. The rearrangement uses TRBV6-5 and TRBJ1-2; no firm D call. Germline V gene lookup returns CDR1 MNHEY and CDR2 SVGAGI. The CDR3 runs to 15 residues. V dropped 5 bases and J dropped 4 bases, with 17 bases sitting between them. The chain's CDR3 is CASSPLGVGGYGYTF. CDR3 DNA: TGTGCCAGCAGTCCTCTCGGTGTTGGTGGCTATGGCTACACCTTC.

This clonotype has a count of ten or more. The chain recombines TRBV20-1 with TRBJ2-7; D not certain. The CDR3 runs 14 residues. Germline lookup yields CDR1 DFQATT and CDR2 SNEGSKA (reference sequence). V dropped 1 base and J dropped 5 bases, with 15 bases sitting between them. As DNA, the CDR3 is TGCAGTGCTAGAGGTGGCCCCCCACCTCACGAGCAGTACTTC. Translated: CSARGGPPPHEQYF.

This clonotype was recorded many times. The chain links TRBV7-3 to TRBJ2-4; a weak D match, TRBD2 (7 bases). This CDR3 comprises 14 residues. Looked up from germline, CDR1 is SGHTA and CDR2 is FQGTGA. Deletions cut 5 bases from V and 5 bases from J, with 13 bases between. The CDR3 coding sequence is TGTGCCAGCAGCCGCGAGGGGGGGCAAAACATTCAGTACTTC. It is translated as CASSREGGQNIQYF.

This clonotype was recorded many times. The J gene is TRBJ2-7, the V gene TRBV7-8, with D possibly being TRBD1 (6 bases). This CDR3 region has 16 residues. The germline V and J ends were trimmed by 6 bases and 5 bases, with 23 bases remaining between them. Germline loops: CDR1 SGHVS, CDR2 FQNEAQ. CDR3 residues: CASRNTPGRGSHEQYF. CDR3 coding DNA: TGTGCCAGCAGGAATACCCCGGGCAGGGGATCCCACGAGCAGTACTTC.